A single T cell receptor beta chain is shown here with its context. Its antigen is undetermined. Given a much more abundant clone one base away, this may be a read error. The data are from a study of tumor-infiltrating lymphocytes in primary liver carcinoma. Looking at the study overall: Between about 4 and 11 cm across, the tumors were all of stage T1-T3 N0M0.

Total RNA (roughly 530 ng) served as template for TCR beta cDNA synthesis primed by a constant-region primer. Sequencing libraries for TCR beta derived from three nested multiplex PCR rounds that used slightly modified ARM-PCR. Two initial PCR rounds of approximately 10 cycles each paired TRBV1-TRBV30 forward primers with a C-beta reverse primer. TCRdb itself ran the multiplex PCR reads through MiXCR, one entry per CDR3 protein. The repertoire consists of just over 300,000 distinct CDR3 sequences, with roughly three fifths occurring once and the leading ten covering over 15%. Findings of the study overall: Tumor region pairs showed greater overlap than either tumor-adjacent or tumor-blood pairs did.

Germline DNA was also extracted, while the blood RNA originated from unsorted whole blood. Germline CDR1 reads SQVTM; CDR2 reads ANQGSEA. The CDR3 extends over 16 amino acids. This chain links TRBV29-1 with TRBJ2-1; TRBD2 is a possible D gene (5 bases). The clonotype was recovered from a woman aged 25 to 45 with primary liver carcinoma and hepatitis B virus infection. The sequenced sample consisted of peripheral blood. CDR3 region: CSAEGAALSSYNEQFF. CDR3 bases: TGCAGCGCTGAAGGAGCGGCTTTGAGCTCCTACAATGAGCAGTTCTTC.